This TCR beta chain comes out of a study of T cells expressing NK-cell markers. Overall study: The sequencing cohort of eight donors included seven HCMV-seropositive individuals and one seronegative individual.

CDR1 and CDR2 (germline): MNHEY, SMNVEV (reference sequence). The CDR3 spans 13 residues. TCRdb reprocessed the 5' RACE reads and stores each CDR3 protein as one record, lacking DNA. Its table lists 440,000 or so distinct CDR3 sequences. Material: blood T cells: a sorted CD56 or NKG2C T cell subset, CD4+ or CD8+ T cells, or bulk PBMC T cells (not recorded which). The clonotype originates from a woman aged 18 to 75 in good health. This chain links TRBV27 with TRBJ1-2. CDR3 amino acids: CASSFGSSYGYTF.